What follows describes a single T cell receptor (beta chain). This record belongs to a study of shared T cell receptors in the human thymus. TCRdb's copy holds only in-frame clones and misses some; the assay was immunoSEQ multiplex PCR. This sample carries some 640,000 clones, approximately 89% of them seen once, and the ten largest clones take under 0.01%. The V end lost 0 bases, the J end lost 2 bases, and 5 bases lay between the germline ends. The CDR3 totals 14 residues. Germline V gene sequence: CDR1 MGHRA, CDR2 YSYEKL. The same sample was also studied in work on human thymus T cells. In that study: The donors were infants in Finland with congenital heart defects, otherwise immunologically healthy. Surgeons resected thymus tissue during corrective heart surgery. Gene usage (both V and J) appeared biased in thymic and blood repertoires. The related literature has documented a marked overlap of thymic repertoires among unrelated individuals.

The clonotype originates from a boy in the first two years of life with a congenital heart defect. Sequenced material: thymocytes. V usage is TRBV4-1 and J usage is TRBJ1-5; no firm D call. CDR3 region: CASSQDGGNQPQHF. As DNA, the CDR3 is TGCGCCAGCAGCCAAGACGGGGGCAATCAGCCCCAGCATTTT.